These 30 T cell receptor beta chains originate from one sample sequenced in a study of blood T cell repertoires in COVID-19. Here immunoSEQ multiplex PCR was the method, and the copy in TCRdb shows in-frame clones only, minus some. The sample yields some 360,000 clones, 70% to 90% seen once. Sequenced sample: peripheral blood. All receptors derive from a woman aged 60-75 years with COVID-19, enrolled during active disease.

This clone was observed a few times. V and J are TRBV3-1 (or the pseudogene TRBV3-2) and TRBJ1-6; 9 bases map to TRBD1. Germline CDR1 and CDR2: LGHDT and YNNKEL (reference sequence). CDR3 length equals 17 residues. V shed 3 bases and J 10 bases; nucleotides not matched to a gene: 13. The CDR3 DNA reads TGTGCCAGCAGCCACGGAGGGGACAGGGTCGGAGGCTCACCCCTCCACTTT. Translating gives CASSHGGDRVGGSPLHF.

Notes on this clone: The identical CDR3 is also encoded by other nucleotide sequences in the sample. The rearrangement uses TRBV7-2 and TRBJ1-1; 8 bases map to TRBD1. Germline trimming cut 3 bases from V and 4 bases from J; bases unmatched to any gene: 4. Per germline, CDR1 SGHTA and CDR2 FQGNSA. The CDR3 extends over 14 amino acids. Here the CDR3 DNA reads TGTGCCAGCAGCTTGGCAGGGGGCGGCACTGAAGCTTTCTTT. It translates to CASSLAGGGTEAFF. The full variable domain, rest sourced from reference TRBV7-2 and TRBJ1-1, is GAGVSQSPSNKVTEKGKDVELRCDPISGHTALYWYRQSLGQGLEFLIYFQGNSAPDKSGLPSDRFSAERTGGSVSTLTIQRTQQEDSAVYLCASSLAGGGTEAFFGQGTRLTVV.

The chain recombines TRBV29-1 with TRBJ2-7, with TRBD1 identical over 10 bases. With V trimmed by 7 bases and J by 7 bases, 7 bases remained unmatched. The V gene's germline CDR1 is SQVTM and CDR2 ANQGSEA. CDR3 size: 12 residues. Here the CDR3 reads CSGGTGVREQYF. CDR3 coding DNA: TGCAGCGGAGGGACAGGGGTCCGGGAGCAGTACTTC.

CDR3 bases: TGTGCCAGGGTCCAGACAACTTACTCTGGGGCCAACGTCCTGACTTTC. It encodes CARVQTTYSGANVLTF. The chain has TRBV9 and TRBJ2-6; D call uncertain. V gave up 8 bases and J gave up 0 bases, with 15 bases separating them. This CDR3 is built from 16 residues. The V gene's germline CDR1 is SGDLS and CDR2 YYNGEE. The whole variable domain, filled in from reference TRBV9 and TRBJ2-6, reads DSGVTQTPKHLITATGQRVTLRCSPRSGDLSVYWYQQSLDQGLQFLIQYYNGEERAKGNILERFSAQQFPDLHSELNLSSLELGDSALYFCARVQTTYSGANVLTFGAGSRLTVL.

V is TRBV5-4 and J is TRBJ2-2, with 7 positions matching TRBD1. The CDR3 has 17 residues. CDR1 and CDR2 from the germline V gene are SGHNT and YYREEE (reference sequence). V gave up 0 bases and J gave up 4 bases; unmatched junction bases: 9. CDR3 nucleotide sequence: TGTGCCAGCAGCTTGGGACAGAACTACAGGGGCACCGGGGAGCTGTTTTTT. This gives the protein CASSLGQNYRGTGELFF.

The V and J genes are TRBV5-1 and TRBJ2-3; tentative D call: TRBD2 (5 bases). The CDR3 is 12 residues long. The V gene's germline CDR1 is SGHRS and CDR2 YFSETQ. Deletions cut 3 bases from V and 5 bases from J, with 7 bases between. The CDR3 loop reads CASSSGGDTQYF. DNA of the CDR3: TGCGCCAGCAGCTCCGGAGGAGATACGCAGTATTTT.

The gene calls are TRBV2 and TRBJ1-5; 10 bases are shared with TRBD1. The CDR3 sequence is 16 residues long. CDR1 and CDR2 from the germline V gene are SNHLY and FYNNEI. J lost 5 bases, V lost 4 bases, and 8 bases had no gene match. The CDR3 reads CASSGGLTGGYQPQHF. The CDR3 coding sequence is TGTGCCAGCAGTGGGGGTCTGACAGGGGGCTATCAGCCCCAGCATTTT.

The chain couples TRBV27 to TRBJ2-3; D remains unclear. The germline V gene encodes CDR1 MNHEY and CDR2 SMNVEV (reference sequence). The CDR3 runs to 12 residues. The ends were cut back, 4 bases at V and 10 bases at J, with 12 bases in the middle. The CDR3 is CASSSPSQSQYF. The CDR3 bases are TGTGCCAGCAGTTCCCCCTCCCAGTCGCAGTATTTT.

The chain carries TRBV10-2 and TRBJ2-1; 7 nucleotides match TRBD2. The CDR3 is made up of 17 amino acids. CDR1 and CDR2 (germline): WSHSY, SAAADI. V shed 4 bases and J 8 bases; nucleotides not matched to a gene: 17. CDR3 in amino acids: CASSGPLLGGGFDEQFF. The CDR3 nucleotides are TGCGCCAGCAGTGGGCCGCTTTTGGGGGGGGGATTCGATGAGCAGTTCTTC.

The V call is TRBV18, the J call TRBJ1-2; D is unresolved. Germline CDR1 reads KGHSH; CDR2 reads LQKENI. This CDR3 region has 12 residues. V lost 5 bases and J 4 bases, leaving 8 bases between the germline ends. The DNA for the CDR3 is TGTGCCAGCTCAGACACCCTCTATGGCTACACCTTC. It specifies CASSDTLYGYTF. Combining the CDR3 with reference TRBV18 and TRBJ1-2 gives the whole variable domain NAGVMQNPRHLVRRRGQEARLRCSPMKGHSHVYWYRQLPEEGLKFMVYLQKENIIDESGMPKERFSAEFPKEGPSILRIQQVVRGDSAAYFCASSDTLYGYTFGSGTRLTVV.

Worth noting for this clone: A junction boundary mismatches the germline segment, possibly from a read error. The chain couples TRBV7-7 to TRBJ2-5; a possible D gene is TRBD1 (5 bases). Germline CDR1 SSHAT, CDR2 FNYEAQ (reference sequence). The CDR3 spans 17 residues. CDR3 in DNA: TGTGCTAGCAGCCCCCTCCGGGCATCAGGACAACAAGAGACCCAGTACTTC. Amino acid sequence: CASSPLRASGQQETQYF.

The chain uses TRBV5-8 and TRBJ2-5, with 11 bases identical to TRBD1. Trimming took 3 bases from V and 4 from J; bases not matched to a gene: 5. The CDR3 has 15 residues. CDR1 and CDR2 from the germline V gene are SGHTS and YDEGEE. CDR3 loop: CASSSGQGVVETQYF. DNA of the CDR3: TGTGCCAGCAGCTCGGGACAGGGGGTGGTAGAGACCCAGTACTTC. Full variable domain (missing parts from reference TRBV5-8 and TRBJ2-5): EAGVTQSPTHLIKTRGQQATLRCSPISGHTSVYWYQQALGLGLQFLLWYDEGEERNRGNFPPRFSGRQFPNYSSELNVNALELEDSALYLCASSSGQGVVETQYFGPGTRLLVL.

This rearrangement joins TRBV28 to TRBJ1-1; D possibly corresponds to TRBD1 (6 bases). Trimming removed 10 bases at V and 5 bases at J, with 20 bases between. The V gene's germline CDR1 is MDHEN and CDR2 SYDVKM. The CDR3 spans 14 residues. Here the CDR3 DNA reads TGTGCCACCCTGCACAGGGCGGCGCGTACTGAAGCTTTCTTT. Residues: CATLHRAARTEAFF.

The rearrangement joins TRBV18 to TRBJ2-2; a possible D gene is TRBD1 (6 bases). CDR3 length: 15 residues. V lost 2 bases to trimming and J lost 3 bases, with 10 bases between them. CDR1 is KGHSH and CDR2 is LQKENI in the germline V gene. The chain's CDR3 is CASSPAGVDTGELFF. The CDR3 bases are TGTGCCAGCTCACCAGCAGGGGTAGACACCGGGGAGCTGTTTTTT.

The chain is built from TRBV5-1 and TRBJ2-7, with D tentatively TRBD2 (5 bases). The germline gives CDR1 SGHRS, CDR2 YFSETQ. V dropped 2 bases and J dropped 3 bases, with 12 bases sitting between them. The CDR3 length is 14 residues. CDR3 sequence (DNA): TGCGCCAGCAGCTTCAGTGGGGAGATCTACGAGCAGTACTTC. Translated, it gives CASSFSGEIYEQYF. Full variable domain (missing parts from reference TRBV5-1 and TRBJ2-7): KAGVTQTPRYLIKTRGQQVTLSCSPISGHRSVSWYQQTPGQGLQFLFEYFSETQRNKGNFPGRFSGRQFSNSRSEMNVSTLELGDSALYLCASSFSGEIYEQYFGPGTRLTVT.

This clone has just one count. The chain couples TRBV5-1 to TRBJ1-3, with TRBD1 matching 7 bases. The CDR3 covers 15 residues. CDR1 is SGHRS, CDR2 YFSETQ, per germline. Trimming cost V 4 bases and J 4 bases; bases outside gene matches: 8. The CDR3: CASSPSPGQGNTIYF. As DNA, the CDR3 is TGCGCCAGCAGCCCCTCCCCGGGACAGGGAAACACCATATATTTT.

The chain joins TRBV12-5 to TRBJ1-2, with a possible D match to TRBD1 (5 bases). There are 15 residues in the CDR3. The germline V gene has CDR1 LGHNT and CDR2 FRNRAP. V was clipped by 1 base and J by 8 bases, with 17 bases between them. The CDR3 here is CASGLGLRLGGGYTF. The CDR3 DNA is TGTGCTAGTGGTTTGGGGTTAAGACTCGGGGGAGGCTACACCTTC.

The chain is built from TRBV5-1 and TRBJ1-3, with TRBD1 as a possible D gene (6 bases). V lost 1 base and J lost 0, with 17 bases in between. This CDR3 comprises 18 residues. Germline lookup yields CDR1 SGHRS and CDR2 YFSETQ. The CDR3 here is CASSLSGTNSFSGNTIYF. CDR3 coding DNA: TGCGCCAGCAGCTTGTCCGGGACAAATTCCTTCTCTGGAAACACCATATATTTT.

V is TRBV19 and J is TRBJ2-7, with D possibly matching TRBD1 (5 bases). The CDR3 is 15 amino acids. From germline, CDR1 is LNHDA and CDR2 SQIVND (reference sequence). V was trimmed by 3 bases and J by 3 bases, leaving 15 bases between them. The CDR3 here is CASSIPGHGVYEQYF. In DNA, the CDR3 is TGTGCCAGTAGTATTCCCGGACACGGTGTCTACGAGCAGTACTTC.

V usage is TRBV28 and J usage is TRBJ2-6; D perhaps matches TRBD2 (5 bases). The germline gives CDR1 MDHEN, CDR2 SYDVKM. V was clipped by 1 base and J by 0 bases, with 10 bases between them. The CDR3 is made up of 17 amino acids. CDR3 amino acids: CASSLYPGISGANVLTF. Here the CDR3 DNA reads TGTGCCAGCAGTTTATACCCGGGAATCTCTGGGGCCAACGTCCTGACTTTC. The full variable domain, rest sourced from reference TRBV28 and TRBJ2-6, is DVKVTQSSRYLVKRTGEKVFLECVQDMDHENMFWYRQDPGLGLRLIYFSYDVKMKEKGDIPEGYSVSREKKERFSLILESASTNQTSMYLCASSLYPGISGANVLTFGAGSRLTVL.

The chain combines TRBV11-2 with TRBJ1-1; 7 bases fit TRBD1. This CDR3 is 14 amino acids long. V trimming: 5 bases; J trimming: 4 bases; junction bases outside the gene matches: 7. Germline V gene lookup returns CDR1 SGHAT and CDR2 FQNNGV. CDR3 amino acids: CASSIRDSGTEAFF. The CDR3, as DNA: TGTGCCAGCAGCATCCGGGACAGTGGCACTGAAGCTTTCTTT.

This sequence joins TRBV18 and TRBJ1-2; D unresolved. V dropped 6 bases and J dropped 0 bases, with 8 bases sitting between them. Per the germline V gene, CDR1 is KGHSH and CDR2 is LQKENI. This CDR3 has 13 residues. CDR3: CASSKTANYGYTF. CDR3 coding DNA: TGTGCCAGCTCTAAAACAGCTAACTATGGCTACACCTTC.

This sequence joins TRBV9 and TRBJ1-6; TRBD1 agrees at 7 bases. The CDR3 loop spans 15 amino acids. The V gene end was trimmed by 3 bases and the J gene end by 9 bases; junction bases not matched to a gene: 9. Germline-derived CDR1 and CDR2 are SGDLS and YYNGEE. The DNA of the CDR3 is TGTGCCAGCAGCGCCCTTACAGGGGAAGCTTCACCCCTCCACTTT. Its protein product is CASSALTGEASPLHF.

The chain recombines TRBV9 with TRBJ2-5, with TRBD2 matching 7 bases. J was trimmed by 1 base and V by 3 bases; bases with no gene match: 6. Germline V lookup: CDR1 SGDLS, CDR2 YYNGEE. The CDR3 contains 15 residues. The DNA for the CDR3 is TGTGCCAGCAGCGACCCCGAGCGGGGCCAAGAGACCCAGTACTTC. It encodes CASSDPERGQETQYF.

V gene TRBV4-1 combines with J gene TRBJ2-3; D might be TRBD2 (5 bases). Germline V CDR1 and CDR2: MGHRA, YSYEKL. The CDR3 has 19 amino acids. Deletions cut 0 bases from V and 6 bases from J, with 25 bases between. The CDR3 spells CASSQDHSVGLPRRDTQYF. As DNA, the CDR3 is TGCGCCAGCAGCCAAGATCATAGCGTGGGCCTACCCCGCCGCGATACGCAGTATTTT.

The V and J genes are TRBV11-3 and TRBJ2-3; maybe TRBD1 (6 bases). The CDR3 runs 14 residues. Germline V gene lookup returns CDR1 SGHNT and CDR2 YENEEA. Trimming cost V 1 base and J 6 bases, with 11 bases left between them. CDR3 nucleotides: TGTGCCAGCAGCTTAGCCACAGGGCCGGATACGCAGTATTTT. This sequence encodes CASSLATGPDTQYF.

This chain joins TRBV5-1 and TRBJ1-2; maybe TRBD1 (6 bases). Germline V gene sequence: CDR1 SGHRS, CDR2 YFSETQ. V lost 4 bases, J lost 8 bases, and 18 bases lay in between. The CDR3 sequence is 14 residues long. The CDR3 bases are TGCGCCAGCAGCGAGCGGCCCGGGACATACGGCTACACCTTC. It encodes CASSERPGTYGYTF.

The chain has TRBV7-9 and TRBJ2-3; 7 nucleotides agree with TRBD1. CDR1 SEHNR and CDR2 FQNEAQ come from the germline V gene (reference sequence). CDR3 size: 17 residues. V was pared by 5 bases and J by 2 bases, with 13 bases of the junction left unmatched. CDR3 sequence reads: CASSPNRQGPNTDTQYF. The CDR3 nucleotides read TGTGCCAGCAGCCCGAACAGACAGGGTCCTAACACAGATACGCAGTATTTT.

The rearrangement joins TRBV25-1 to TRBJ2-4, with D maybe TRBD2 (7 bases). The CDR3 loop spans 15 amino acids. The V end was cut by 6 bases, the J end by 1 base, with 13 bases between. The V gene's germline CDR1 is MGHDK and CDR2 SYGVNS. CDR3 sequence: CASSTGGLAKNIQYF. CDR3 in DNA: TGTGCCAGCAGCACGGGGGGCTTGGCCAAAAACATTCAGTACTTC.

The chain is built from TRBV6-5 and TRBJ1-6; TRBD1 might be the D (5 bases). The germline gives CDR1 MNHEY, CDR2 SVGAGI. V gave up 2 bases and J gave up 11 bases, with 19 bases separating them. The CDR3 runs 16 residues. CDR3 protein: CASSYLGPGGGTPLHF. CDR3 bases: TGTGCCAGCAGTTACCTAGGGCCGGGGGGAGGAACACCCCTCCACTTT.